This record concerns one T cell receptor beta chain sequence. As yet, its antigen is unknown. PCR used 60 Vbeta primers and 13 Jbeta primers. TCRdb's table, derived via immunoSEQ multiplex PCR, lists solely in-frame clones and lacks some. This sample has under 200,000 clones, with about four fifths found just once. The sample belongs to a study of cytomegalovirus exposure and HLA in healthy donors. Findings and limits, study-wide: Confirmation was obtained in vitro that a few CMV-associated chains are specific for CMV antigens. Roughly 170 TCR beta chains were listed as cytomegalovirus-associated. Further analysis, carried out later, found HLA-associated TCR beta chains more clonally expanded than equally common other chains.

Germline V gene lookup returns CDR1 SGHAT and CDR2 FQNNGV. The CDR3 extends over 15 amino acids. V lost 3 bases and J lost 0, with 12 bases in between. The TCR sequence derives from a man aged 40-55 years in good health and CMV-seropositive. V and J are TRBV11-2 and TRBJ2-7, with D perhaps matching TRBD2 (6 bases). Specimen: PBMCs. The DNA for the CDR3 is TGTGCCAGCAGCTTCCCGAGGGACTTCTCCTACGAGCAGTACTTC. Its protein product is CASSFPRDFSYEQYF.